This T cell receptor beta chain was retrieved from a study of T cells after yellow fever vaccination. This clonotype was observed many times. TCRdb independently ran MiXCR on the 5' RACE reads; one entry per CDR3 protein. Among fewer than 350,000 distinct CDR3 sequences, less than 4.5% were seen once, and the ten largest hold 23%. CDR3 length: 12 amino acids. From germline, CDR1 is SGHKS and CDR2 YYEKEE (reference sequence). The ends were cut back, 4 bases at V and 5 bases at J, with 10 bases in the middle. The sequences come from PBMCs, collected on the day of the yellow fever booster vaccination. The TCR was taken from a man between 18 and 29 years old who received the YFV17D yellow fever vaccine. The chain is built from TRBV5-5 and TRBJ2-7; D remains ambiguous. CDR3 coding DNA: TGTGCCAGCAGCCTTGACGGAGACGAGCAGTACTTC. Its protein is CASSLDGDEQYF.